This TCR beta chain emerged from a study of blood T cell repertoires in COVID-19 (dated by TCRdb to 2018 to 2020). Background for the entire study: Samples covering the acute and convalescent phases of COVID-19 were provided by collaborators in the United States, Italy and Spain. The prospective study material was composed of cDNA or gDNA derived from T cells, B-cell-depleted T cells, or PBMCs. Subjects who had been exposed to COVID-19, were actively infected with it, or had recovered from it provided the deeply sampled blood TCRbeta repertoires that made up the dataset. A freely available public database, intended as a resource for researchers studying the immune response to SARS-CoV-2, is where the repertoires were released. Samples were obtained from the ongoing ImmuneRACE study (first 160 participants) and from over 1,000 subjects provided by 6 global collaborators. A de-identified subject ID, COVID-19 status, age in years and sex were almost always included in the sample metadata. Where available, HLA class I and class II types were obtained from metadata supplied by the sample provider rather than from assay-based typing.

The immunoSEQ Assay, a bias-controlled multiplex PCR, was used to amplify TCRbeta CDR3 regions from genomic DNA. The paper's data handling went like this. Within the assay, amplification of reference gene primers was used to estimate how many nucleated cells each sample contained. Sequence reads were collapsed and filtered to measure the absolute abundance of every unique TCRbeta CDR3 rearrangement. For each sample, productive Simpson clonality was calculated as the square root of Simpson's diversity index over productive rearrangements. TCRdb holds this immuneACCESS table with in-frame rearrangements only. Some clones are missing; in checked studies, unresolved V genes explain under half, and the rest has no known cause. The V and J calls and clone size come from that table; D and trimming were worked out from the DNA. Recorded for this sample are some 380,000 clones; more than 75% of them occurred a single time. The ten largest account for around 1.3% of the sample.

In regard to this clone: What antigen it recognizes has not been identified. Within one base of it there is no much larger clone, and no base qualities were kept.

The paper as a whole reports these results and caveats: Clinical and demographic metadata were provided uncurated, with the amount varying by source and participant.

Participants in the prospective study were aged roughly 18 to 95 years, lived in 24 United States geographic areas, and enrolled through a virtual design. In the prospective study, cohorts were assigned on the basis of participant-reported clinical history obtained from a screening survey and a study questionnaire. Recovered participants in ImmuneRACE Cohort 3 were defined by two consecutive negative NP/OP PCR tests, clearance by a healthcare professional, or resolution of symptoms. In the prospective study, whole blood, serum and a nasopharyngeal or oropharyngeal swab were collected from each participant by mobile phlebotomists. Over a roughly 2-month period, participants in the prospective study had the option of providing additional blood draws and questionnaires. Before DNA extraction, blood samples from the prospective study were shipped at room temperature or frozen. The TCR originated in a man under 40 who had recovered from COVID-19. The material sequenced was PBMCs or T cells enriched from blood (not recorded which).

CDR3 protein: CASTQWDRTNSPLHF. DNA sequence: TGTGCCAGCACTCAATGGGACAGGACGAATTCACCCCTCCACTTT. The rearrangement joined TRBV27 to TRBJ1-6; TRBD1 fits 8 bases in the junction. Measured from the cysteine to the phenylalanine, the CDR3 is 15 residues long. Only the CDR3 DNA stays, 45 bases, in frame from base 1. Trimming removed 7 bases from V and 7 bases from J; the gene matches leave 9 bases unexplained. Based on the germline V gene (reference sequence), the CDR1 and CDR2 sequences are MNHEY and SMNVEV.